This T cell receptor (beta chain) was sequenced in a study of CD8+ T cells in alopecia areata. Findings and caveats of the study: Any link of baseline CD8+ expansion to response, resting on one nonresponder, remains uncertain.

Comments on this clone: Its antigen is undetermined.

Extracted from the samples, RNA was reverse transcribed into cDNA to serve as the sequencing template. Data came from immunoSEQ multiplex PCR; TCRdb stores just in-frame clones and leaves some out. This table has about 210,000 clones, less than 45% appearing once. Treatment: oral pan-JAK inhibitor, 5-10 mg twice daily. Source: CD4+ T cells sorted from blood, taken around week 36, from a patient treated with tofacitinib. The receptor was isolated from a human donor with alopecia areata.

The CDR3 reads CASSERRGSGQETQYF. The CDR3 nucleotides read TGTGCCAGCAGTGAAAGGAGGGGATCGGGGCAAGAGACCCAGTACTTC. The chain employs TRBV2 and TRBJ2-5; possible D gene TRBD2, 6 bases. V was shortened by 2 bases and J by 2 bases, with 15 bases between the two germline ends. CDR3 length equals 16 residues. Germline assignment: CDR1 SNHLY and CDR2 FYNNEI.